This TCR beta chain was identified during a study of blood T cell repertoires in COVID-19. V dropped 5 bases and J dropped 0; count of bases not matched to a gene: 6. Per germline, CDR1 SEHNR and CDR2 FQNEAQ (reference sequence). The CDR3 is made up of 15 amino acids. Some clones are missing from TCRdb's copy, which holds only in-frame ones; the method was immunoSEQ multiplex PCR. In the table there are 29,000 or so clones, roughly nine tenths of which are singletons. The sequence derives from a human donor in a cohort sampled during active COVID-19. Source material: peripheral blood. The chain employs TRBV7-9 and TRBJ1-1; 7 bases agree with TRBD1. This CDR3 is CASSPPGTVNTEAFF. The CDR3 nucleotides are TGTGCCAGCAGCCCCCCTGGGACAGTGAACACTGAAGCTTTCTTT.